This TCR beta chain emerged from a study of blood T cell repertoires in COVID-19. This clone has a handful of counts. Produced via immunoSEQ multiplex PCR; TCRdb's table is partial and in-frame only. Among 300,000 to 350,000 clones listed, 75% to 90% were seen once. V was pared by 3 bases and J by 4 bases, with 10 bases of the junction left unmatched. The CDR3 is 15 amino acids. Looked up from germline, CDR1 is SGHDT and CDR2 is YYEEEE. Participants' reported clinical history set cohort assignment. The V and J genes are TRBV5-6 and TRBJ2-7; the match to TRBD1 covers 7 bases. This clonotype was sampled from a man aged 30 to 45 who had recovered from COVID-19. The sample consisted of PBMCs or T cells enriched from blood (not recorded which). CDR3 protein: CASSWTLGQIYEQYF. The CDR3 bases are TGTGCCAGCAGCTGGACCCTGGGACAGATATACGAGCAGTACTTC.